These T cell receptor beta chains were read from a single sample in a study of cytomegalovirus exposure and HLA in healthy donors. The data were produced by immunoSEQ multiplex PCR, yet TCRdb's version contains in-frame clones alone and is incomplete. This table holds 200,000 to 250,000 clones, around 80% found once. The sequenced sample was PBMCs. The receptors originated from a boy aged 2-15 years in good health and CMV-seronegative. The CDR3 runs from the conserved cysteine through the conserved F or W. D genes are given only for firm matches. Some rows have no size entry. The others give once, few or many, or a class for an expanded clone.

TRBV5-1,TRBD1,TRBJ1-2,NA,TGCGCCAGCAGCCGTCCGGGACAGGGGGAGGGCTACACCTTC,CASSRPGQGEGYTF
TRBV2,NA,TRBJ1-2,NA,TGTGCCAGCAGAGCAGACAGTAACTATGGCTACACCTTC,CASRADSNYGYTF
TRBV28,TRBD1,TRBJ1-2,NA,TGTGCCAGCAGTTTGGGACAGGGGATCGGCTATGGCTACACCTTC,CASSLGQGIGYGYTF
TRBV5-4,NA,TRBJ2-5,NA,TGTGCCAGCAGCTTACGGGACCAAGAGACCCAGTACTTC,CASSLRDQETQYF
TRBV5-1,TRBD1,TRBJ2-3,NA,TGCGCCAGCAGCCCACGGACAGGCGCCACAGATACGCAGTATTTT,CASSPRTGATDTQYF
TRBV11-2,TRBD2,TRBJ2-7,NA,TGTGCCAGCAGCTTACCCGGGACTAGCGGGAGCACCTACGAGCAGTACTTC,CASSLPGTSGSTYEQYF
TRBV4-1,TRBD2,TRBJ2-2,NA,TGCGCCAGCAGCCAAGTAGTACTAGCGGGGGGTACCGGGGAGCTGTTTTTT,CASSQVVLAGGTGELFF
TRBV20-1,TRBD1,TRBJ1-1,NA,TGCAGTGCACACCCCGGACAGGGAGCTTTCTTT,CSAHPGQGAFF
TRBV11-3,NA,TRBJ2-1,NA,TGTGCCAGCAGCTTAGCCCTCCCACACTACAATGAGCAGTTCTTC,CASSLALPHYNEQFF
TRBV19,NA,TRBJ2-7,NA,TGTGCCAGTAGTACCTCGACAGGAATTGATCAGCAGTACTTC,CASSTSTGIDQQYF
TRBV5-8,NA,TRBJ1-4,few,TGTGCCAGCAGCTTGCGTGCAACTAATGAAAAACTGTTTTTT,CASSLRATNEKLFF
TRBV19,NA,TRBJ1-3,NA,TGTGCCAGTAGTATGTCACAGAGCTCTGGAAACACCATATATTTT,CASSMSQSSGNTIYF
TRBV28,TRBD1,TRBJ1-2,NA,TGTGCCAGCAGTCTCCGGACAGGGTCCTATTATAATGGCTACACCTTC,CASSLRTGSYYNGYTF
TRBV9,NA,TRBJ2-1,NA,TGTGCCAGCAGCGTAGGTGGCAGCGGGTACTACAATGAGCAGTTCTTC,CASSVGGSGYYNEQFF
TRBV2,NA,TRBJ1-1,NA,TGTGCCAGCAGTGAGACGGGAACAGGGAGCGGAACTTTCTTT,CASSETGTGSGTFF
TRBV29-1,NA,TRBJ2-5,once,TGCAGCGTTGCCCTGTCAGGGCAGAGAGAGACCCAGTACTTC,CSVALSGQRETQYF
TRBV7-2,TRBD2,TRBJ2-1,NA,TGTGCCAGCAGCTTATTACTAGCGGGAAAGAATGAGCAGTTCTTC,CASSLLLAGKNEQFF
TRBV5-4,TRBD2,TRBJ2-3,NA,TGTGCCAGCAGCTTGGTTCTACTAGCGGGGGGCACAGATACGCAGTATTTT,CASSLVLLAGGTDTQYF
TRBV7-2,TRBD2,TRBJ2-3,NA,TGTGCCAGCAGCCCCCAGCCAGCGGGGGCCAGCACAGATACGCAGTATTTT,CASSPQPAGASTDTQYF
TRBV5-6,TRBD2,TRBJ2-1,NA,TGTGCCAGCAGCTGGGGACTAGGACGGAATGAGCAGTTCTTC,CASSWGLGRNEQFF
TRBV5-4,TRBD2,TRBJ2-5,NA,TGTGCCAGCAGCTTGGGACTAGCGGGGGCTGCGTACCAAGAGACCCAGTACTTC,CASSLGLAGAAYQETQYF
TRBV5-1,NA,TRBJ2-1,NA,TGCGCCAGCAGCTTGGAATTTCCGGAGGCTAATGAGCAGTTCTTC,CASSLEFPEANEQFF
TRBV27,TRBD2,TRBJ2-7,few,TGTGCCAGCACAGCGGGAGGAGGCGAGCAGTACTTC,CASTAGGGEQYF
TRBV7-9,TRBD1,TRBJ1-1,NA,TGTGCCAGCAGCTTAGAGAGGCAGGGGGCAGACGACACTGAAGCTTTCTTT,CASSLERQGADDTEAFF
TRBV9,TRBD2,TRBJ2-1,NA,TGTGCCAGCAGCGTAGAACTAGCGGTAAACAATGAGCAGTTCTTC,CASSVELAVNNEQFF
TRBV5-1,NA,TRBJ2-5,NA,TGCGCCAGCAGCCTACAGGGCCAAGAGACCCAGTACTTC,CASSLQGQETQYF
TRBV11-2,NA,TRBJ2-7,NA,TGTGCCAGCAGCTTAGAGCCGGGACACCCCTACGAGCAGTACTTC,CASSLEPGHPYEQYF
TRBV7-2,NA,TRBJ2-7,NA,TGTGCCAGCAGCCAAGGGAGAACCTACGAGCAGTACTTC,CASSQGRTYEQYF